This passage covers 24 T cell receptor beta chains from one sample sequenced in a study of beta chain features in type 1 diabetes. Reverse transcription of all isolated RNA meant that expressed TCRB transcripts were sequenced. Sequenced by immunoSEQ multiplex PCR; TCRdb stores in-frame clones only, minus some. The profile shows 620,000 or so clones, about a sixth of them singletons. The sample comprised naive CD4+ T cells from blood. The receptor source for this set is a man aged 18 to 29 in good health.

The chain couples TRBV4-1 to TRBJ1-1; D remains ambiguous. The length of the CDR3 is 15 residues. Germline loops: CDR1 MGHRA, CDR2 YSYEKL. Trimming removed 4 bases at V and 0 bases at J, with 12 bases between. CDR3: CASSRSRTLNTEAFF. DNA of the CDR3: TGCGCCAGCAGCCGATCCCGCACGTTGAACACTGAAGCTTTCTTT.

J is TRBJ2-7 and V is TRBV5-4; 9 nucleotides agree with TRBD2. The CDR3 length is 15 residues. With V trimmed by 0 bases and J by 6 bases, 7 bases remained unmatched. The germline CDR1 and CDR2 sequences are SGHNT and YYREEE (reference sequence). The CDR3 spells CASSLGGLASGEQYF. As DNA, the CDR3 is TGTGCCAGCAGCTTGGGCGGACTAGCGTCCGGCGAGCAGTACTTC.

The chain couples TRBV9 to TRBJ1-2; no clear D. V lost 0 bases and J lost 8, with 11 bases in between. The V gene's germline CDR1 is SGDLS and CDR2 YYNGEE. The CDR3 length is 13 residues. The CDR3 here is CASSVVTSYGYTF. The CDR3 DNA reads TGTGCCAGCAGCGTAGTGACAAGTTACGGCTACACCTTC.

Only a few counts were recorded for this clone. The rearrangement links TRBV9 to TRBJ1-1; possible D gene TRBD1, 6 bases. The CDR3 extends over 15 amino acids. Per the germline V gene, CDR1 is SGDLS and CDR2 is YYNGEE. Trimming removed 4 bases from V and 0 bases from J, with 13 bases in between. The CDR3 coding sequence is TGTGCCAGCAGCCCCCAGGGGCCAGTGAACACTGAAGCTTTCTTT. Residues: CASSPQGPVNTEAFF.

This clone was observed a handful of times. This chain links TRBV4-3 with TRBJ2-7; 11 bases align to TRBD1. Germline CDR1 is LGHNA and CDR2 is YSLEER. The CDR3 contains 16 residues. V was pared by 0 bases and J by 2 bases, with 3 bases of the junction left unmatched. CDR3 bases: TGCGCCAGCAGCCAAGAAGGGGGACAGGGGGCCTACGAGCAGTACTTC. Its protein is CASSQEGGQGAYEQYF.

V gene TRBV2 combines with J gene TRBJ1-5, with D possibly TRBD1 on 6 matching bases. V was clipped by 6 bases and J by 3 bases, with 15 bases between them. The germline CDR1 and CDR2 sequences are SNHLY and FYNNEI. CDR3 length: 15 amino acids. CDR3 amino acids: CASRATGFPNQPQHF. CDR3 DNA: TGTGCCAGCAGGGCAACAGGGTTTCCCAATCAGCCCCAGCATTTT. The full variable domain, rest sourced from reference TRBV2 and TRBJ1-5, is EPEVTQTPSHQVTQMGQEVILRCVPISNHLYFYWYRQILGQKVEFLVSFYNNEISEKSEIFDDQFSVERPDGSNFTLKIRSTKLEDSAMYFCASRATGFPNQPQHFGDGTRLSIL.

The chain carries TRBV7-9 and TRBJ2-1; D may correspond to TRBD1 or TRBD2 (5 bases each). The CDR3 is 16 amino acids. Germline V lookup: CDR1 SEHNR, CDR2 FQNEAQ (reference sequence). V lost 1 base and J 8 bases, leaving 18 bases between the germline ends. As DNA, the CDR3 is TGTGCCAGCAGCTTAGAACGGGACCCCCCGCGTGATGAGCAGTTCTTC. Its translation is CASSLERDPPRDEQFF.

This clone was picked up a small number of times. The chain carries TRBV7-9 and TRBJ2-2, with 8 bases identical to TRBD1. CDR3 length: 16 residues. J was trimmed by 4 bases and V by 5 bases; bases with no gene match: 9. Germline V gene lookup returns CDR1 SEHNR and CDR2 FQNEAQ (reference sequence). CDR3 region: CASSRRQGLGTGELFF. The DNA for the CDR3 is TGTGCCAGCAGCAGAAGACAGGGGTTAGGCACCGGGGAGCTGTTTTTT. Complete variable domain (other parts from reference TRBV7-9 and TRBJ2-2): DTGVSQNPRHKITKRGQNVTFRCDPISEHNRLYWYRQTLGQGPEFLTYFQNEAQLEKSRLLSDRFSAERPKGSFSTLEIQRTEQGDSAMYLCASSRRQGLGTGELFFGEGSRLTVL.

This rearrangement joins TRBV18 to TRBJ1-6; no definite D call. V lost 2 bases to trimming and J lost 5 bases, with 10 bases between them. Germline V gene sequence: CDR1 KGHSH, CDR2 LQKENI. The CDR3 length is 15 residues. CDR3 region: CASSPGSGNNSPLHF. DNA for the CDR3: TGTGCCAGCTCACCAGGGTCAGGCAATAATTCACCCCTCCACTTT.

The V call is TRBV28, the J call TRBJ1-1; D unclear. Germline V CDR1 and CDR2: MDHEN, SYDVKM. V was clipped by 7 bases and J by 1 base, with 7 bases between them. The CDR3 spans 12 residues. CDR3 residues: CASIRRNTEAFF. The CDR3, as DNA: TGTGCCAGCATCAGGAGGAACACTGAAGCTTTCTTT.

The chain links TRBV28 to TRBJ2-5; 9 bases fit TRBD1. The CDR3 length is 14 residues. Germline V gene data show CDR1 as MDHEN and CDR2 as SYDVKM. V trimming: 3 bases; J trimming: 5 bases; junction bases outside the gene matches: 4. CDR3 residues: CASSFYRGQETQYF. The CDR3 DNA reads as TGTGCCAGCAGTTTTTACAGGGGGCAGGAGACCCAGTACTTC.

The J gene is TRBJ1-2, the V gene TRBV28; 7 bases line up with TRBD1. CDR3 length equals 14 residues. The junction had 8 bases not matched to a gene; V was cut back by 2 bases and J by 8 bases. Germline V gene sequence: CDR1 MDHEN, CDR2 SYDVKM. CDR3 sequence: CASSLVKGARGYTF. The CDR3 DNA is TGTGCCAGCAGTTTAGTGAAGGGGGCGCGAGGCTACACCTTC.

The V gene is TRBV5-1, the J gene TRBJ2-3; weak D call: TRBD2 (5 bases). CDR3 length: 12 amino acids. Germline CDR1 is SGHRS and CDR2 is YFSETQ. V lost 7 bases and J lost 2, with 8 bases in between. The chain's CDR3 is CASRGPTDTQYF. Written as DNA, the CDR3 is TGCGCCAGCCGCGGGCCCACAGATACGCAGTATTTT.

In this sample, this clone turned up a few times. V usage is TRBV25-1 and J usage is TRBJ2-3, with 10 bases that match TRBD1. V dropped 3 bases and J dropped 2; count of bases not matched to a gene: 5. The CDR3 has 16 residues. Germline CDR1 MGHDK, CDR2 SYGVNS. CDR3 sequence (DNA): TGTGCCAGCAGTGACTCGACAGGGGGCCCCACAGATACGCAGTATTTT. It yields the protein CASSDSTGGPTDTQYF.

For this clone: One end of the junction does not line up with germline, which may come from a read error. The V and J genes are TRBV5-1 and TRBJ1-5; possible D gene TRBD1, 6 bases. The CDR3 has 13 amino acids. Per germline, CDR1 SGHRS and CDR2 YFSETQ. The CDR3 sequence is CASSEQGNQPQHF. In nucleotides, the CDR3 is TGCGCCAGCAGCGAACAGGGCAACCAGCCCCAGCATTTT.

Written as DNA, the CDR3 is TGTGCCAGCAGCGTAGCTAAGGGGACGGCAATCTCTGGAAACACCATATATTTT. Translating gives CASSVAKGTAISGNTIYF. The rearrangement links TRBV9 to TRBJ1-3; D is perhaps TRBD1 (5 bases). Germline V gene data show CDR1 as SGDLS and CDR2 as YYNGEE. Trimming pared 0 bases from V and 0 bases from J, leaving 16 bases between. The CDR3 spans 18 residues.

The V and J genes are TRBV15 and TRBJ1-3; a weak D match, TRBD1 (6 bases). The CDR3 is made up of 14 amino acids. Germline V gives CDR1 LNHNV, CDR2 YYDKDF (reference sequence). Trimming pared 6 bases from V and 4 bases from J, leaving 13 bases between. The CDR3 DNA reads as TGTGCCACCAGACCTACAGGGCAAGGAAACACCATATATTTT. As protein: CATRPTGQGNTIYF.

This clone was seen a few times. The rearrangement joins TRBV6-1 to TRBJ2-1; D uncertain. The CDR3 has 16 amino acids. Per the germline V gene, CDR1 is MNHNS and CDR2 is SASEGT. V was trimmed by 1 base and J by 6 bases, leaving 16 bases between them. The CDR3 loop is CASSEVIGRAGNEQFF. The CDR3 region has the DNA TGTGCCAGCAGTGAAGTTATAGGACGGGCTGGCAATGAGCAGTTCTTC.

As DNA, the CDR3 is TGTGCCATCAGCGGAATTCCGGGGGGCGAGCACGAGCAGTACTTC. Translating it yields CAISGIPGGEHEQYF. The V call is TRBV10-3, the J call TRBJ2-7, with D tentatively TRBD2 (7 bases). Germline assignment: CDR1 ENHRY and CDR2 SYGVKD. The CDR3 loop spans 15 amino acids. The V end was cut by 6 bases, the J end by 5 bases, with 20 bases between.

The rearrangement uses TRBV11-1 and TRBJ2-7; D possibly corresponds to TRBD2 (6 bases). Germline loops: CDR1 SGHAT, CDR2 FQDESV (reference sequence). CDR3 length equals 16 residues. V was pared by 5 bases and J by 0 bases, with 17 bases between. The CDR3 spells CASSTGTQTYSYEQYF. CDR3 in DNA: TGTGCCAGCAGCACCGGGACTCAGACTTACTCCTACGAGCAGTACTTC.

This clone has only a few counts. The V gene is TRBV2, the J gene TRBJ1-5; D not certain. There are 14 residues in the CDR3. Looked up from germline, CDR1 is SNHLY and CDR2 is FYNNEI. V lost 6 bases and J lost 4, with 13 bases in between. CDR3 region: CASSHDTRNQPQHF. The CDR3 DNA reads TGTGCCAGCAGCCACGACACCCGAAATCAGCCCCAGCATTTT.

This sequence joins TRBV7-2 and TRBJ2-1; D is possibly TRBD2 (6 bases). Trimming cost V 2 bases and J 9 bases, with 17 bases left between them. The length of the CDR3 is 15 residues. CDR1 and CDR2 (germline): SGHTA, FQGNSA. The DNA of the CDR3 is TGTGCCAGCAGCTTAAGCGTCCAAAACGGGGGTGAGCAGTTCTTC. Encoded protein: CASSLSVQNGGEQFF.

The sample holds a few counts of this clone. The CDR3 DNA reads TGTGCCTGGACCCTACAGGGGTCCTACACTGAAGCTTTCTTT. Amino acid sequence: CAWTLQGSYTEAFF. This chain uses TRBV30 with TRBJ1-1; TRBD1 agrees at 7 bases. Germline V CDR1 and CDR2: GTSNPN, SVGIG (reference sequence). This CDR3 comprises 14 residues. V dropped 4 bases and J dropped 3; count of bases not matched to a gene: 8.

This chain connects TRBV7-9 to TRBJ2-7; 8 positions agree with TRBD1. V shed 4 bases and J 5 bases; nucleotides not matched to a gene: 7. Germline lookup yields CDR1 SEHNR and CDR2 FQNEAQ (reference sequence). This CDR3 comprises 14 residues. DNA for the CDR3: TGTGCCAGCAGCTGGGGACAGGCGCCGAACGAGCAGTACTTC. Translation: CASSWGQAPNEQYF.